Listed below are T cell receptor beta chains from one sample, sequenced in a study of CXCR3-negative and CXCR3-positive naive CD8 T cells. From the 5' RACE reads, TCRdb lists one entry per CDR3 protein and no DNA. This sample contains 45,000 to 75,000 distinct CDR3 sequences. Sequenced sample: naive CXCR3- CD8+ T cells from blood. These receptors were taken from a human donor in good health. Some clones in this sample may be carry-over from other donors' samples. CDR3s include the opening cysteine and the closing phenylalanine or tryptophan. Fields, in order: J gene, V gene, clone size, CDR3 protein. Some rows mark clone size as missing; the rest say once, few, many or name a class of expanded clone.

TRBJ2-7	TRBV6-2/TRBV6-3	-	CASSGTSPEQYF
TRBJ2-3	TRBV29-1	-	CSVLAGGLPATDTQYF
TRBJ2-5	TRBV7-9	-	CASSSPNGQVETQYF
TRBJ2-7	TRBV6-5	-	CASSYGQGSTYEQYF
TRBJ2-5	TRBV7-8	-	CASSLATGEQETQYF
TRBJ2-4	TRBV28	-	CASSPPGGKNIQYF
TRBJ2-3	TRBV6-5	-	CASSYSNLTSGGTDTQYF
TRBJ2-2	TRBV3-1	-	CASSQDQGGGGELFF
TRBJ1-1	TRBV6-5	-	CASIGYTEAFF
TRBJ2-5	TRBV29-1	-	CSSGKGRVETQYF
TRBJ2-1	TRBV7-9	-	CASSSQSSRNEQFF
TRBJ2-5	TRBV29-1	-	CSVGGAGFQETQYF
TRBJ2-3	TRBV5-1	-	CASSLEGGGHTDTQYF
TRBJ2-1	TRBV7-6	-	CASRSSGVNEQFF
TRBJ2-7	TRBV9	-	CASSGGPAGYEQYF
TRBJ1-5	TRBV4-1	-	CASSQDTGHNQPQHF
TRBJ1-1	TRBV29-1	-	CSVEDHVGTTEAFF
TRBJ2-3	TRBV29-1	-	CSVALLGLVSTDTQYF
TRBJ2-7	TRBV29-1	-	CSATGPPGGGMYEQYF
TRBJ2-2	TRBV6-5	-	CASSIQHTGELFF
TRBJ2-1	TRBV4-2	-	CASSQEREAFSYNEQFF
TRBJ1-2	TRBV25-1	-	CASSDGFGVDYGYTF
TRBJ2-7	TRBV6-2/TRBV6-3	-	CASSYPTGTETYEQYF
TRBJ2-7	TRBV6-2/TRBV6-3	-	CASSSAYEQYF
TRBJ2-2	TRBV20-1	-	CSARDFRVGELFF
TRBJ2-1	TRBV6-2/TRBV6-3	-	CASSYPRTSGGYNEQFF
TRBJ2-7	TRBV9	-	CASSVDPGLLYEQYF
TRBJ1-1	TRBV4-3	-	CASSQDGQGGAEAFF
TRBJ1-1	TRBV7-9	-	CASSHWTANTEAFF
TRBJ1-1	TRBV29-1	-	CSAVDSLHTEAFF
TRBJ2-1	TRBV27	-	CASSTKGPVSYNEQFF
TRBJ1-2	TRBV6-2/TRBV6-3	-	CASRLPGTYGYTF
TRBJ1-1	TRBV12-3/TRBV12-4	-	CASSFYRGNTEAFF
TRBJ2-1	TRBV14	-	CASSYRGHNEQFF
TRBJ2-1	TRBV6-2/TRBV6-3	-	CASSTRTSGGPYNEQFF
TRBJ1-3	TRBV29-1	-	CSVELAASGNTIYF
TRBJ2-7	TRBV7-6	medium-sized	CASSTPGQGHEQYF
TRBJ2-1	TRBV7-2	-	CASSPAHLAGGYNEQFF
TRBJ2-3	TRBV20-1	-	CSARDMGTTTDTQYF
TRBJ2-7	TRBV19	-	CASSIGSRSAREQYF
TRBJ2-7	TRBV28	-	CASSPKTVIPPSYEQYF
TRBJ2-1	TRBV28	-	CASSPSPREGGNEQFF
TRBJ2-1	TRBV29-1	-	CSVEQGGYNEQFF
TRBJ2-2	TRBV29-1	-	CSVEDGAGRVTGELFF
TRBJ1-1	TRBV4-1	-	CASSQDPPGGYTEAFF
TRBJ2-3	TRBV19	-	CASSIWDRETDRDTQYF
TRBJ2-1	TRBV5-6	-	CASSPGLAEQFF
TRBJ2-1	TRBV7-3	-	CASSPVAGGPQFF
TRBJ2-2	TRBV7-2	-	CASSIRDREHTGELFF
TRBJ2-7	TRBV6-2/TRBV6-3	-	CASRKSHEQYF
TRBJ2-7	TRBV7-9	-	CAVVDGRQEFYEQYF
TRBJ2-1	TRBV12-3/TRBV12-4	-	CASSFIGQGLDEQFF
TRBJ2-2	TRBV7-2	-	CASSFRQGGTGELFF
TRBJ2-7	TRBV6-2/TRBV6-3	-	CASGLGQGAYEQYF
TRBJ1-1	TRBV5-6	-	CASSFGQSNTEAFF